This TCR beta chain is drawn from a study of blood T cell repertoires in COVID-19. Study in general: T cells, B-cell-depleted T cells, or PBMCs provided the cDNA or gDNA that served as material.

Clones were sequenced by immunoSEQ multiplex PCR, and TCRdb holds only the in-frame ones, with some missing. The sample lists hundreds of thousands of clones, more than 80% occurring once. Trimming shortened V by 4 bases and J by 4 bases, and 14 bases separated the two germline ends. This CDR3 spans 14 amino acids. Germline lookup yields CDR1 SGHVS and CDR2 FQNEAQ. Participant age was roughly 18 to 95 years, and participants resided in about 25 US areas. The clonotype originates from a man aged 25 to 40 who had recovered from COVID-19. Specimen: PBMCs or T cells enriched from blood (not recorded which). The rearrangement joins TRBV7-8 to TRBJ2-7, with a possible D match to TRBD2 (6 bases). The CDR3 region is CASSSSGGAYEQYF. In nucleotides, the CDR3 is TGTGCCAGCAGCTCGTCAGGAGGGGCTTACGAGCAGTACTTC. The full variable domain, completed using reference TRBV7-8 and TRBJ2-7, is GAGVSQSPRYKVAKRGQDVALRCDPISGHVSLFWYQQALGQGPEFLTYFQNEAQLDKSGLPSDRFFAERPEGSVSTLKIQRTQQEDSAVYLCASSSSGGAYEQYFGPGTRLTVT.